This TCR beta chain originates from a study of neurological immune-mediated disorders. The cDNA was generated by 5'RACE with 10-nucleotide random UMIs. TCRdb reprocessed the 5' RACE reads with MiXCR, giving one entry per CDR3 protein. This sample has roughly 45,000 distinct CDR3 sequences, with 13% found just once. Study-wide points: None of the CDR3 amino acid sequences found in expanded clones was shared across subjects. This suggests that the TCR-beta repertoires were private in all groups. The greatest degree of TCR clonal expansion was observed in HTLV-1-associated myelopathy, with the lowest in multiple sclerosis, below that of healthy controls.

Time point meaning: longitudinal time-point 2. From 2 million PBMCs stored at -80 C, the unsorted libraries were generated. Comments on this clonotype: Its target is not known. This may come from a read error, since a much larger clone is one base off.

Specimen: PBMCs. This TCR was recovered from a male donor with HTLV-1-associated myelopathy (HAM/TSP).

Written as DNA, the CDR3 is TGCAGTGCAACCCTGACAGGGCAAGGCTACGAGCAGTACTTC. Protein: CSATLTGQGYEQYF. The gene calls are TRBV20-1 and TRBJ2-7; TRBD1 agrees at 7 bases. Per the germline V gene, CDR1 is DFQATT and CDR2 is SNEGSKA (reference sequence). The CDR3 contains 14 residues. The trim removed 6 bases at V and 3 bases at J, leaving 11 bases unmatched.